This T cell receptor (beta chain) emerged from a study of PD-L1 blockade in urothelial cancer. Study-level background: Analysis of blood occurred 3 weeks (second dose) and 6 weeks after treatment start. Study outcomes and limitations: A pretreatment blood TCR clonality that fell below the median predicted better progression-free and overall survival.

About this clone itself: The antigen is not known.

The sample's time point: pretreatment peripheral blood. PCRs were each spiked with synthetic TCR analog templates. Method: immunoSEQ multiplex PCR; TCRdb's copy keeps in-frame clones and lacks some. The repertoire holds roughly 45,000 clones, with 70% to 90% as singletons. Germline V lookup: CDR1 MNHNS, CDR2 SASEGT. The CDR3 extends over 14 amino acids. The V segment lost 9 bases and the J segment 4 bases; nucleotides outside the gene matches: 9. Here the sequenced sample was PBMCs, taken around atezolizumab (anti-PD-L1) treatment. The J gene is TRBJ2-5, the V gene TRBV6-1, with 9 bases identical to TRBD1. The receptor was isolated from a man aged 60 to 69 with urothelial cancer. CDR3 residues: CASSPGQGTETQYF. In DNA, the CDR3 is TGTGCCAGTTCGCCGGGACAGGGCACAGAGACCCAGTACTTC.